This TCR beta chain comes out of a study of shared clonotypes between healthy human individuals. Assay used: immunoSEQ multiplex PCR; TCRdb lists only in-frame clones, some missing. The sample has some 2,500,000 clones; 90% to 95% are singletons. Concerning this clone: Its cognate antigen is unknown.

From germline, CDR1 is MGHRA and CDR2 YSYEKL. Trimming cost V 4 bases and J 5 bases, with 12 bases left between them. The CDR3 contains 14 residues. The study, taken as a whole, reports: Represented diversity, genetic and exposure-history alike, was limited by few donors. Sampling included only blood; tissue repertoires likely differ. Larger estimated richness was generally recorded for naive subsets relative to memory subsets.

Material: naive CD4+ T cells from PBMCs. Specified subset: CD45RA+ positively selected. The clonotype originates from a man in his late teens or twenties in good health. Some clones in this sample may be carry-over from other donors' samples. The chain is built from TRBV4-1 and TRBJ1-3; tentative D call: TRBD1 (6 bases). The DNA of the CDR3 is TGCGCCAGCAGCCGCCAACAGGGACGAAACACCATATATTTT. It translates to CASSRQQGRNTIYF.